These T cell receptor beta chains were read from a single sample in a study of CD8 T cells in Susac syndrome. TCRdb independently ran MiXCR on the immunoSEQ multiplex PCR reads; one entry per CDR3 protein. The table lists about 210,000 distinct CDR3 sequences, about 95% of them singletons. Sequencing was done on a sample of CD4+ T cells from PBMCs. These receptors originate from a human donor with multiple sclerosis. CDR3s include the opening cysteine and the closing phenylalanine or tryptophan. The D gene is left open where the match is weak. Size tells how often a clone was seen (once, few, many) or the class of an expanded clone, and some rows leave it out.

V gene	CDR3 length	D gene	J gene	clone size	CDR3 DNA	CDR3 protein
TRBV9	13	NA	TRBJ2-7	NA	TGTGCCAGCTCTAGCGTTAGTATCCACGAGCAGTACTTC	CASSSVSIHEQYF
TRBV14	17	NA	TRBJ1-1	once	TGTGCCAGCAGCCAAGATCTTTACGGAACAGGGAGGAAAGAAGCTTTCTTT	CASSQDLYGTGRKEAFF
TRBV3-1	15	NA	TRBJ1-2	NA	TGTGCCAGCAGCCCCTGGACAGATCGCAACTATGGCTACACCTTC	CASSPWTDRNYGYTF
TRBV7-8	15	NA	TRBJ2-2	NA	TGTGCCAGCAGCTCAGGACGCCGGAACACCGGGGAGCTGTTTTTT	CASSSGRRNTGELFF
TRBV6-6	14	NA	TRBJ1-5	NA	TGTGCCAGCCTAGCGGGGGCGGTAAATCAGCCCCAGCATTTT	CASLAGAVNQPQHF
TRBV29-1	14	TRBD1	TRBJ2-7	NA	TGCAGCGTTGAAAAAGGGACAGGGGCCGACGAGCAGTACTTC	CSVEKGTGADEQYF
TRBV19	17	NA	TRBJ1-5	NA	TGTGCCAGTAGCTCGTCAATCATCACCTATTCCAATCAGCCCCAGCATTTT	CASSSSIITYSNQPQHF
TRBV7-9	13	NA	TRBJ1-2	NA	TGTGCCAGCAGCTTGAAATCGGACTATGGCTACACCTTC	CASSLKSDYGYTF
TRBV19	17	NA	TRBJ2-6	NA	TGTGCCAGTAGTGCTGACAGTCGTCAGGCTGGGGCCAACGTCCTGACTTTC	CASSADSRQAGANVLTF
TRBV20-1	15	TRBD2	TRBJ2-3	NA	TGCAGTGCTAGGGCCGGGACTAGCCTGACAGATACGCAGTATTTT	CSARAGTSLTDTQYF
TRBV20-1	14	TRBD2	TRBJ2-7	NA	TGCAGTGCTCCCAGGGCGGGAGCAAGGTACGAGCAGTACTTC	CSAPRAGARYEQYF
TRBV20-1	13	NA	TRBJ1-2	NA	TGCAGTGCTAGAACCCAGGGTAGTTTGGGCTACACCTTC	CSARTQGSLGYTF
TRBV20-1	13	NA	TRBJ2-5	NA	TGCAGTGCTAGACAGGGACCGCAAGAGACCCAGTACTTC	CSARQGPQETQYF
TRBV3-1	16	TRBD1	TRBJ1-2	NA	TGTGCCAGCAGCCAAGGGACAGGGAAGGCTAACTATGGCTACACCTTC	CASSQGTGKANYGYTF
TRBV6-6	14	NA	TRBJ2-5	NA	TGTGCCAGCAGTCCATCCCAGGGGGGAGAGACCCAGTACTTC	CASSPSQGGETQYF
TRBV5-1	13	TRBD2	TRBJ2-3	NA	TGCGCCAGCAGAAGCGGGGGCACAGATACGCAGTATTTT	CASRSGGTDTQYF
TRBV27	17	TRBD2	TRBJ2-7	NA	TGTGCCAGCAGTTTACTTTATCGGGGCAGGGGACTAGGCGAGCAGTACTTC	CASSLLYRGRGLGEQYF
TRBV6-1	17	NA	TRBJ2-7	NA	TGTGCCAGCACCACTGCCTTTCAGGTTTCGGGGCCAGGGGAGCAGTACTTC	CASTTAFQVSGPGEQYF
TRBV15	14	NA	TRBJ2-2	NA	TGTGCCAGTTTGTCAGACGAGAACACCGGGGAGCTGTTTTTT	CASLSDENTGELFF
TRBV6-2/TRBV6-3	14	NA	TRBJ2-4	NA	TGTGCCAGCAGCTCCGGGACCCTGGGAAACATTCAGTACTTC	CASSSGTLGNIQYF
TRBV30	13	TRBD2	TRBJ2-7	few	TGTGCCTGGGGGCCTAGCGGACCCTACGAGCAGTACTTC	CAWGPSGPYEQYF
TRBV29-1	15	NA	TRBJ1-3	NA	TGCAGCGTTGAACTCGATCCGGCCCGCCGAAACACCATATATTTT	CSVELDPARRNTIYF
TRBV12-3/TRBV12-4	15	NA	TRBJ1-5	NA	TGTGCCAGCAGTCTGCGAGGAAATAGCAATCAGCCCCAGCATTTT	CASSLRGNSNQPQHF
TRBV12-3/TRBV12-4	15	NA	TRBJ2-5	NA	TGTGCCAGCAGTTTTAGACAGACCCTCGGGGAGACCCAGTACTTC	CASSFRQTLGETQYF
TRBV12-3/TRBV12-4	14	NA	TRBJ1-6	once	TGTGCCAGCAGTTTATTGGAGGGGAATTCACCCCTCCACTTT	CASSLLEGNSPLHF
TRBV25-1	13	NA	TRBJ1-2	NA	TGTGCCAGCAGTGAGGGGGGGCCCTATGGCTACACCTTC	CASSEGGPYGYTF
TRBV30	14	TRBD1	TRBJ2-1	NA	TGTGCCTGGAGTGGGGACAGGAGTTACAATGAGCAGTTCTTC	CAWSGDRSYNEQFF
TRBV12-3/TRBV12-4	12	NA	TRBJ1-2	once	TGTGCCAGCAGTTACAGGCGCTATGGCTACACCTTC	CASSYRRYGYTF
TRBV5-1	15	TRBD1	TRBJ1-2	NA	TGCGCCAGCAGCGGGGCCGGGACAGGTTCTTTTGGCTACACCTTC	CASSGAGTGSFGYTF
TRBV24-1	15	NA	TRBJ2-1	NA	TGTGCCACCAGTGACCCCTTCGGACCAGGGAGTGAGCAGTTCTTC	CATSDPFGPGSEQFF
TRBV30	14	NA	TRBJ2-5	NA	TGTGCCTGGAGTGTCTGGGTCGTGTCGGAGACCCAGTACTTC	CAWSVWVVSETQYF
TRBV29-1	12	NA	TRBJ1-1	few	TGCAGCGTCGCGGACGGGAACACTGAAGCTTTCTTT	CSVADGNTEAFF
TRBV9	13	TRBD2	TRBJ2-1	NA	TGTGCCAGCAGCCCCCGACTAGCAGCCGAGAAGTTCTTC	CASSPRLAAEKFF
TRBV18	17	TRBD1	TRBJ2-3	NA	TGTGCCAGCTCACCACTAGGACAGGCCCCCCAACCAGATACGCAGTATTTT	CASSPLGQAPQPDTQYF
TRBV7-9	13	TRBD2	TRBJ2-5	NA	TGTGCCAGCAGCTTAAACCCCGGGACTAGGGAGTACTTC	CASSLNPGTREYF
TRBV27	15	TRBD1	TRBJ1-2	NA	TGTGCCAGCAGTTTACGACAGGGGCCTAGCTATGGCTACACCTTC	CASSLRQGPSYGYTF
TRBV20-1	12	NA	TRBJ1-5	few	TGCAGTGCTAGTGAAGGTGGACAGCCCCAGCATTTT	CSASEGGQPQHF
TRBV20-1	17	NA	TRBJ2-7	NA	TGCAGTGCTGTCTGGGGGTTTAGGGGGATCAAATCCTACGAGCAGTACTTC	CSAVWGFRGIKSYEQYF
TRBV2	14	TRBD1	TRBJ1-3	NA	TGTGCCAGCCGTTCGGACAGGTCTGGAAACACCATATATTTT	CASRSDRSGNTIYF
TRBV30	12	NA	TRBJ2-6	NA	TGTGCCGGCTACTCTGGGGCCAACGTCCTGACTTTC	CAGYSGANVLTF
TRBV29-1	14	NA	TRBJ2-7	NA	TGCAGCGTACTCCCAGGGGTAGCACGGGGGGAGCAGTACTTC	CSVLPGVARGEQYF
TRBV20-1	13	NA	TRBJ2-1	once	TGCAGTGCTAGGGGTTTAGGGATCCATGAGCAGTTCTTC	CSARGLGIHEQFF
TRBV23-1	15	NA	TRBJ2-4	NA	TGCGCCAGCAGTCAATCGGGCGAAGCCAAAAACATTCAGTACTTC	CASSQSGEAKNIQYF
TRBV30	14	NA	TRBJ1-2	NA	TGTGCCTGGTGTGTCCCGCCAGGGAACTATGGCTACACCTTC	CAWCVPPGNYGYTF
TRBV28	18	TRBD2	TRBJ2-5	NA	TGTGCCAGCAGTTTAGGGACTAGCGGGAGGGCTGCGCAAGAGACCCAGTACTTC	CASSLGTSGRAAQETQYF
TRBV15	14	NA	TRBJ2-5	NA	TGTGCCACCAGCAGAGATAAAGCTAGAGAGACCCAGTACTTC	CATSRDKARETQYF
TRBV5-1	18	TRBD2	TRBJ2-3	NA	TGCGCCAGCAGCTGGGGACTAGCGGGGGGCGAAAGCACAGATACGCAGTATTTT	CASSWGLAGGESTDTQYF
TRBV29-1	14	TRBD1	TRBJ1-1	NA	TGCAGCGTTCGGACAGGGGCTATGAACACTGAAGCTTTCTTT	CSVRTGAMNTEAFF